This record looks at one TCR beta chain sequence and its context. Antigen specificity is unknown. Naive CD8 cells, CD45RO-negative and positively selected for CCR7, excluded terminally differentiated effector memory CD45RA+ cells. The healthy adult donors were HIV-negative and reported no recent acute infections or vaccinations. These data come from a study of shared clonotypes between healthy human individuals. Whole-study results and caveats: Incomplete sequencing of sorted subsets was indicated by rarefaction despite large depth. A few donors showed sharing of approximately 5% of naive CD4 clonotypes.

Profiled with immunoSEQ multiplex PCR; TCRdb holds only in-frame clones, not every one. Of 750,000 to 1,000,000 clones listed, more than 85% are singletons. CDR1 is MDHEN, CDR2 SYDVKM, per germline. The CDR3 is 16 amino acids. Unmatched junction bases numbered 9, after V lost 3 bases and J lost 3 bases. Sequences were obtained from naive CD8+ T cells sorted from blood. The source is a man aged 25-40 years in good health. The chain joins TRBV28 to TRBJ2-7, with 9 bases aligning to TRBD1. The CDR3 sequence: CASSLYRDRALYEQYF. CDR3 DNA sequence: TGTGCCAGCAGTTTGTACCGGGACAGGGCTCTCTACGAGCAGTACTTC.